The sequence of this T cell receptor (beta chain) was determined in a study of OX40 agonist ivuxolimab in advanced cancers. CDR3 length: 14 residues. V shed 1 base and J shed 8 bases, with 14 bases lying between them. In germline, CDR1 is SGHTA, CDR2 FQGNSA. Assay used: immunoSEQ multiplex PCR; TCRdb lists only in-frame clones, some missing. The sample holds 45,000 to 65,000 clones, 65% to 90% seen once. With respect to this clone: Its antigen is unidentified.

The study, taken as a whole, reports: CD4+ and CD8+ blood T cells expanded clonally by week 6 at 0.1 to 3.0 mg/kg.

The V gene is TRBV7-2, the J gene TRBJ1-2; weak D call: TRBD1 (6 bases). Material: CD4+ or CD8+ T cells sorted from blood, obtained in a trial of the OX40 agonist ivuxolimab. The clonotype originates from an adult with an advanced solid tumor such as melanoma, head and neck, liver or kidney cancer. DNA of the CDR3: TGTGCCAGCAGCTTAGGGGAGTCAGGGGCGGGCTACACCTTC. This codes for CASSLGESGAGYTF.